This TCR beta chain is from a study of blood T cells in healthy people across ages. The use of a sample-barcoded 5' primer and a J-beta primer mix characterized a second PCR of 7 to 11 cycles. TCRdb re-analysed the 5' RACE reads in MiXCR, keeping a single row per CDR3 protein. The profile shows 1.5 million to 2 million distinct CDR3 sequences, 35% to 50% of them singletons. Each donor gave approximately 9.1 milliliters of peripheral blood. Trimming cost V 3 bases and J 2 bases; bases outside gene matches: 8. Germline V CDR1 and CDR2: DFQATT, SNEGSKA (reference sequence). This CDR3 comprises 15 residues. Findings and caveats of the study: Naive and antigen-experienced cells were not separated, limiting conclusive comparison. Relative to aged donors, long-lived donors carried more naive CD4+ cells and displayed higher diversity.

With regard to this clonotype: Its antigen is undetermined.

V gene TRBV20-1 combines with J gene TRBJ2-7; 9 nucleotides agree with TRBD1. Input material: blood. The clonotype was recovered from a human donor in good health. CDR3 nucleotide sequence: TGCAGTGCTAGGGCAGGACAGGGGAATACCTACGAGCAGTACTTC. Translation: CSARAGQGNTYEQYF.